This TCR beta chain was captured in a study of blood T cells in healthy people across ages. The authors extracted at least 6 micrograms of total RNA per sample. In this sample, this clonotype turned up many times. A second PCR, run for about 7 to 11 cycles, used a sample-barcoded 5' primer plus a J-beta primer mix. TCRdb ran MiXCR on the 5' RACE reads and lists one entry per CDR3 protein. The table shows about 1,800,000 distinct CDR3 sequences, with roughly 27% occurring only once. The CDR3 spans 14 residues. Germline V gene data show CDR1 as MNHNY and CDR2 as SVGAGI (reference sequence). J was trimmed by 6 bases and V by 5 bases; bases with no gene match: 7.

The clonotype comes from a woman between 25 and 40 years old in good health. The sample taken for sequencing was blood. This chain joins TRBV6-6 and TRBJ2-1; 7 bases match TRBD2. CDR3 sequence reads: CASSGVGGVNEQFF. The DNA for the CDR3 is TGTGCCAGCAGTGGAGTGGGGGGGGTCAATGAGCAGTTCTTC.